These 18 T cell receptor beta chains share one sample of origin, sequenced in a study of a mutant IDH1 vaccine in newly diagnosed glioma. Which antigens these TCRs recognize remains unknown. The data were produced by immunoSEQ multiplex PCR, yet TCRdb's version contains in-frame clones alone and is incomplete. This repertoire shows about 55,000 clones, 76% found once; its top ten account for more than 4%. Sample time point: week 47, end of study. Every vaccine dose comprised 300 ug of mutant IDH1 20-mer peptide plus topical imiquimod. Sequenced material: PBMCs, taken from a glioma patient whose treatment included an IDH1 peptide vaccine. The receptor set was obtained from a woman between 40 and 55 years old with glioma. Some clones in this sample may be carry-over from other donors' samples.

A remark on this clone: Because it lacks the conserved phenylalanine or tryptophan at the end, this CDR3 is likely a read error. The chain uses TRBV10-3 and TRBJ1-2; D unresolved. Per the germline V gene, CDR1 is ENHRY and CDR2 is SYGVKD. The CDR3 is 12 amino acids. V shed 6 bases and J shed 3 bases, with 8 bases lying between them. The DNA for the CDR3 is TGTGCCATCAGCCCCCTAGACTATGGCTACACCTCC. Protein: CAISPLDYGYTS.

This rearrangement joins TRBV6-6 to TRBJ1-3, with no clear D. The germline V gene encodes CDR1 MNHNY and CDR2 SVGAGI (reference sequence). The CDR3 runs 15 residues. The V end lost 0 bases, the J end lost 0 bases, and 6 bases lay between the germline ends. CDR3 in amino acids: CASSYSTSSGNTIYF. CDR3 bases: TGTGCCAGCAGTTACTCGACCAGCTCTGGAAACACCATATATTTT.

The genes are TRBV10-2 and TRBJ2-2, with 10 nucleotides matching TRBD1. The CDR3 totals 18 residues. CDR1 is WSHSY, CDR2 SAAADI, per germline. With V trimmed by 2 bases and J by 7 bases, 13 bases remained unmatched. This CDR3 reads CASSELDGDRGLVGELFF. The CDR3 DNA reads as TGCGCCAGCAGTGAGCTCGATGGGGACAGGGGTCTGGTCGGGGAGCTGTTTTTT.

The rearrangement links TRBV29-1 to TRBJ2-6; 8 positions agree with TRBD1. After removal of 7 bases from V and 0 bases from J, the junction contained 8 bases not matched to a gene. Germline CDR1 is SQVTM and CDR2 is ANQGSEA. This CDR3 is 16 amino acids long. DNA of the CDR3: TGCAGCGCCCTTTCAGGGGGCCCCTCTGGGGCCAACGTCCTGACTTTC. Protein: CSALSGGPSGANVLTF.

The chain joins TRBV30 to TRBJ1-2; unclear D gene. This CDR3 contains 13 residues. Germline V CDR1 and CDR2: GTSNPN, SVGIG (reference sequence). Trimming shortened V by 1 base and J by 8 bases, and 14 bases separated the two germline ends. The CDR3 DNA reads TGTGCCTGGAGTGAAACCGGAAGGATGGGCTACACCTTC. Amino acid sequence: CAWSETGRMGYTF.

The rearrangement links TRBV2 to TRBJ1-6; D gene ambiguous. Germline CDR1 is SNHLY and CDR2 is FYNNEI. Between the trimmed V and J ends, which lost 3 bases and 9 bases, there was a span of 15 bases. The CDR3 runs 15 residues. The CDR3 spells CASSEDWGESSPLHF. Written as DNA, the CDR3 is TGTGCCAGCAGTGAGGATTGGGGAGAAAGTTCACCCCTCCACTTT. The full variable domain, with the rest looked up from reference TRBV2 and TRBJ1-6, is EPEVTQTPSHQVTQMGQEVILRCVPISNHLYFYWYRQILGQKVEFLVSFYNNEISEKSEIFDDQFSVERPDGSNFTLKIRSTKLEDSAMYFCASSEDWGESSPLHFGNGTRLTVT.

This chain's CDR3 is CASRTSGGTYEQYF. The CDR3 bases are TGCGCCAGCCGTACTAGCGGGGGAACCTACGAGCAGTACTTC. The chain uses TRBV10-2 and TRBJ2-7; 11 bases map to TRBD2. Trimming at V came to 8 bases and at J to 2 bases, leaving 5 bases not matched to a gene. The CDR3 spans 14 residues. Germline CDR1 and CDR2: WSHSY and SAAADI.

The V gene is TRBV5-4, the J gene TRBJ1-2; a weak D match, TRBD1 (5 bases). Germline V lookup: CDR1 SGHNT, CDR2 YYREEE (reference sequence). CDR3 length equals 16 residues. V was trimmed by 2 bases and J by 2 bases, leaving 16 bases between them. The CDR3 nucleotides are TGTGCCAGCAGCTTCCTTCATGGGGGGATCAACTATGGCTACACCTTC. Protein product: CASSFLHGGINYGYTF.

As DNA, the CDR3 is TGCGCCAGCAGTGAAACTAGCGGGGGCCGTGAGACCCAGTACTTC. Protein: CASSETSGGRETQYF. The chain combines TRBV10-1 with TRBJ2-5, with TRBD2 matching over 11 bases. The germline gives CDR1 WNHNN, CDR2 SYGVQD (reference sequence). The CDR3 is 15 amino acids. J was trimmed by 5 bases and V by 3 bases; bases with no gene match: 5.

This rearrangement joins TRBV2 to TRBJ2-3; D remains ambiguous. This CDR3 spans 14 amino acids. Germline CDR1 is SNHLY and CDR2 is FYNNEI. The V end was cut by 2 bases, the J end by 0 bases, with 6 bases between. CDR3 sequence: CASSERISTDTQYF. CDR3 in DNA: TGTGCCAGCAGTGAACGGATTAGCACAGATACGCAGTATTTT.

This clone was found a few times. J is TRBJ1-6 and V is TRBV9; D unclear. CDR1 SGDLS and CDR2 YYNGEE come from the germline V gene. Between the trimmed V and J ends, which lost 6 bases and 7 bases, there was a span of 8 bases. This CDR3 is 12 amino acids long. The CDR3: CASNSQNSPLHF. The CDR3 DNA reads TGTGCCAGCAATAGCCAAAATTCACCCCTCCACTTT.

The chain combines TRBV7-2 with TRBJ2-7; the match to TRBD1 covers 8 bases. There are 15 residues in the CDR3. The J segment lost 5 bases and the V segment lost 5 bases, leaving 11 bases of the junction unmatched. The germline gives CDR1 SGHTA, CDR2 FQGNSA. The DNA for the CDR3 is TGTGCCAGCAGCCTTGCGGACAGGGTGGTTAACGAGCAGTACTTC. It encodes CASSLADRVVNEQYF.

The chain recombines TRBV2 with TRBJ1-1; possible D gene TRBD1, 5 bases. Germline V gene lookup returns CDR1 SNHLY and CDR2 FYNNEI. V was pared by 4 bases and J by 0 bases, with 15 bases between. The CDR3 runs 16 residues. The CDR3 DNA reads as TGTGCCAGCAGTGGTGCGGGACTGCACATGAACACTGAAGCTTTCTTT. This encodes CASSGAGLHMNTEAFF.

The CDR3 loop is CASSYQAVLGTDTQYF. The CDR3 bases are TGTGCCAGCAGTTATCAGGCAGTCCTGGGCACAGATACGCAGTATTTT. This sequence joins TRBV6-5 and TRBJ2-3; D gene unclear. The germline V gene has CDR1 MNHEY and CDR2 SVGAGI. The CDR3 spans 16 residues. V was clipped by 3 bases and J by 1 base, with 14 bases between them.

V gene TRBV18 combines with J gene TRBJ2-3; D remains unclear. V gave up 4 bases and J gave up 6 bases, with 11 bases separating them. Per germline, CDR1 KGHSH and CDR2 LQKENI. This CDR3 comprises 13 residues. The chain's CDR3 is CASSQLFRDTQYF. CDR3 sequence (DNA): TGTGCCAGCTCACAACTGTTCAGGGATACGCAGTATTTT.

This rearrangement joins TRBV2 to TRBJ2-2; TRBD2 aligns across 9 bases. CDR1 is SNHLY, CDR2 FYNNEI, per germline. The length of the CDR3 is 14 residues. V gave up 11 bases and J gave up 5 bases; unmatched junction bases: 9. CDR3 sequence (DNA): TGTGCCCAGCGGGCGGGGGGGGCAACCGGGGAGCTGTTTTTT. Translated, it gives CAQRAGGATGELFF.

CDR3 DNA sequence: TGTGCCAGCAGTGAAGTCAGATCGTACACCGGGGAGCTGTTTTTT. Its protein product is CASSEVRSYTGELFF. The chain couples TRBV2 to TRBJ2-2; no firm D call. CDR1 is SNHLY and CDR2 is FYNNEI in the germline V gene. Trimming took 1 base from V and 3 from J, leaving 9 bases between them. This CDR3 region has 15 residues.

This chain links TRBV30 with TRBJ2-7; 7 nucleotides match TRBD2. V was pared by 4 bases and J by 4 bases, with 7 bases of the junction left unmatched. The germline CDR1 and CDR2 sequences are GTSNPN and SVGIG (reference sequence). CDR3 size: 13 residues. CDR3 sequence reads: CAWTGGTAYEQYF. Written as DNA, the CDR3 is TGTGCCTGGACCGGGGGGACGGCTTACGAGCAGTACTTC.